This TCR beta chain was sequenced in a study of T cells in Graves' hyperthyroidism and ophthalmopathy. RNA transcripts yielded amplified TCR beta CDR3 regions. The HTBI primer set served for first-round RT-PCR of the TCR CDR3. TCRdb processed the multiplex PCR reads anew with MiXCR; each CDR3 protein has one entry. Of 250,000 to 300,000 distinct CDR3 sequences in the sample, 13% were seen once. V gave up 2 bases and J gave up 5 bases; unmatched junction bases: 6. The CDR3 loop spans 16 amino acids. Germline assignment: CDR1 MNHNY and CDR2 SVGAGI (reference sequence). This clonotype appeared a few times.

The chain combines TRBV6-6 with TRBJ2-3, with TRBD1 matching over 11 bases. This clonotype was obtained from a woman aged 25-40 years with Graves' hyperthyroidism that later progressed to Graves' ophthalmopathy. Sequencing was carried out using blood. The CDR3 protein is CASSYTGTGGGDTQYF. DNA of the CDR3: TGTGCCAGCAGTTACACCGGGACAGGGGGTGGAGATACGCAGTATTTT.